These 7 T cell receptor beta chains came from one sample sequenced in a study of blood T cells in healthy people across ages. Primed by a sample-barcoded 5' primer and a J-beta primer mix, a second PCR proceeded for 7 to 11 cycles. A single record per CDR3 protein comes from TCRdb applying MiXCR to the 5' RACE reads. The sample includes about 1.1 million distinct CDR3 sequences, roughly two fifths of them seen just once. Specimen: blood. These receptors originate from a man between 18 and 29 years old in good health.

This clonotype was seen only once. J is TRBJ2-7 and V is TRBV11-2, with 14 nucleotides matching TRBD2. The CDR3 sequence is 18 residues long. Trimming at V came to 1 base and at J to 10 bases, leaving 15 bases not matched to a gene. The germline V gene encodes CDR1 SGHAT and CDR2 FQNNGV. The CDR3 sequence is CASSLADVPGLAGEAQYF. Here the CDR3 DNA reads TGTGCCAGCAGCTTAGCTGACGTCCCGGGACTAGCGGGGGAGGCCCAGTACTTC.

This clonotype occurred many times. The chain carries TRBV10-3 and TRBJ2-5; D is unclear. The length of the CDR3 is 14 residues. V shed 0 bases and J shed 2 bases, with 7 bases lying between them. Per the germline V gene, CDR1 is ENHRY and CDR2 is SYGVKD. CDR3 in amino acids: CAISESNTQETQYF. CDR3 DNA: TGTGCCATCAGTGAGTCGAACACTCAAGAGACCCAGTACTTC.

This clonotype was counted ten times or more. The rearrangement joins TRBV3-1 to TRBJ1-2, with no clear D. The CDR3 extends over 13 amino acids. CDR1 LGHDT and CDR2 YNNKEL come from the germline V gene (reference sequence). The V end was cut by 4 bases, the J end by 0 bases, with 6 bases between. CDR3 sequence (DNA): TGTGCCAGCAGCCCGACCTCTAACTATGGCTACACCTTC. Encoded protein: CASSPTSNYGYTF.

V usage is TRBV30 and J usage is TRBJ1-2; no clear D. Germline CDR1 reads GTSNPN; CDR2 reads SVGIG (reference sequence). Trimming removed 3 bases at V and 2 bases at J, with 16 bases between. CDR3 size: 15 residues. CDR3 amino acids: CAWRARGIMNYGYTF. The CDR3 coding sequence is TGTGCCTGGAGGGCCCGGGGTATAATGAACTATGGCTACACCTTC.

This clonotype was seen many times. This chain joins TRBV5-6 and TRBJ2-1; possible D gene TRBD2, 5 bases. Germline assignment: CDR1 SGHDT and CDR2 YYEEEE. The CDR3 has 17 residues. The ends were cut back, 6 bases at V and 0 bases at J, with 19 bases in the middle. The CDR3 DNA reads TGTGCCAGCACCTCCGGAAGGAGGCAGAGCTCCTACAATGAGCAGTTCTTC. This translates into CASTSGRRQSSYNEQFF.

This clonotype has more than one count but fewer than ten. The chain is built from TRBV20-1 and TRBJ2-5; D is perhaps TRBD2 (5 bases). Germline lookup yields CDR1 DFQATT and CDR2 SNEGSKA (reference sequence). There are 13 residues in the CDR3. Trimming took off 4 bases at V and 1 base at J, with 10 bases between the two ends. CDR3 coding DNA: TGCAGTGCTACCCGGACTGCCCAAGAGACCCAGTACTTC. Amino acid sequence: CSATRTAQETQYF.

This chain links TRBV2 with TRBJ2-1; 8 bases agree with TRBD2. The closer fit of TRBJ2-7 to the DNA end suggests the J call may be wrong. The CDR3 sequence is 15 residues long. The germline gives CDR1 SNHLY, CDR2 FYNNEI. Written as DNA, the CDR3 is TGTGCCAGCAGTGAACTTGGTCTAGCGGGCAATGAGCAGTACTTC. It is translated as CASSELGLAGNEQYF.